This TCR beta chain appears in the sequencing data of a study of blood T cell repertoires in COVID-19. On the study more broadly: COVID-19 samples, acute and convalescent, were from the United States, Italy and Spain. The cDNA or gDNA used as material had been derived from T cells, B-cell-depleted T cells, or PBMCs.

CDR1 and CDR2 from the germline V gene are SGHVS and FNYEAQ. The CDR3 has 13 residues. V was clipped by 4 bases and J by 6 bases, with 10 bases between them. Study processing details: Cell counts per sample came from amplifying reference gene primers. The data were produced by immunoSEQ multiplex PCR, yet TCRdb's version contains in-frame clones alone and is incomplete. Clonal size and the V and J genes are those of that table, whereas D and trimming came from the DNA. Of approximately 400,000 clones listed, more than 70% are singletons. Source material: PBMCs or T cells enriched from blood (not recorded which). This clonotype was sampled from a young man who had recovered from COVID-19. This rearrangement joins TRBV7-6 to TRBJ2-1; D is unclear. The CDR3 coding sequence is TGTGCCAGCAGCTCGCCCACAATCAATGAGCAGTTCTTC. Amino acid sequence: CASSSPTINEQFF.